Presented here are 26 T cell receptor beta chains from one specimen sequenced in a study of T cell changes during pregnancy in multiple sclerosis. Some clones are missing from TCRdb's copy, which holds only in-frame ones; the method was immunoSEQ multiplex PCR. The sample includes about 87,000 clones, approximately 92% of them seen just once. Material: peripheral blood, obtained in the third trimester of pregnancy. These TCRs come from a female donor in good health, enrolled as a control in a pregnancy study.

The chain carries TRBV29-1 and TRBJ2-6; tentatively, D is TRBD1 (5 bases). Trimming took off 0 bases at V and 0 bases at J, with 12 bases between the two ends. Germline CDR1 reads SQVTM; CDR2 reads ANQGSEA. This CDR3 is 17 amino acids long. CDR3 amino acids: CSVEDRKTDSGANVLTF. CDR3 bases: TGCAGCGTTGAAGATCGGAAGACAGACTCTGGGGCCAACGTCCTGACTTTC.

The chain couples TRBV11-2 to TRBJ2-2, with TRBD2 identical over 14 bases. From germline, CDR1 is SGHAT and CDR2 FQNNGV. The CDR3 covers 17 residues. V trimming: 5 bases; J trimming: 6 bases; junction bases outside the gene matches: 8. The CDR3: CASSIWTSGRPPGELFF. CDR3 in DNA: TGTGCCAGCAGCATTTGGACTAGCGGGAGGCCCCCCGGGGAGCTGTTTTTT.

V and J are TRBV15 and TRBJ1-2; 7 positions match TRBD1. J lost 2 bases, V lost 4 bases, and 4 bases had no gene match. Looked up from germline, CDR1 is LNHNV and CDR2 is YYDKDF (reference sequence). There are 14 residues in the CDR3. The CDR3 nucleotides are TGTGCCACCAGCACAGGGGGGCAGAACTATGGCTACACCTTC. Encoded protein: CATSTGGQNYGYTF.

Only one count was recorded for this clone. J is TRBJ2-3 and V is TRBV11-2; 10 positions agree with TRBD1. The CDR3 spans 16 residues. The J segment lost 4 bases and the V segment lost 5 bases, leaving 9 bases of the junction unmatched. The germline gives CDR1 SGHAT, CDR2 FQNNGV. The CDR3 sequence is CASSPSDRGLADTQYF. The DNA of the CDR3 is TGTGCCAGCAGCCCTTCGGACAGGGGGTTGGCAGATACGCAGTATTTT.

This chain links TRBV5-1 with TRBJ2-1; weak D call: TRBD1 (5 bases). The CDR3 is 14 amino acids. The germline V and J ends were trimmed by 0 bases and 5 bases, with 9 bases remaining between them. Germline V gene data show CDR1 as SGHRS and CDR2 as YFSETQ. The DNA for the CDR3 is TGCGCCAGCAGCTTGGGCGACAGAGACAATGAGCAGTTCTTC. Residues: CASSLGDRDNEQFF.

Of note for this clone: This sample also contains other DNA sequences that code for the same CDR3. CDR3 residues: CASSLPGNEQFF. CDR3 sequence (DNA): TGCGCCAGCAGCTTGCCGGGCAATGAGCAGTTCTTC. The chain carries TRBV5-1 and TRBJ2-1; D gene uncertain. The V end lost 1 base, the J end lost 6 bases, and 5 bases lay between the germline ends. The CDR3 contains 12 residues. The germline V gene has CDR1 SGHRS and CDR2 YFSETQ.

The chain carries TRBV4-1 and TRBJ2-3; unclear D gene. Per the germline V gene, CDR1 is MGHRA and CDR2 is YSYEKL. The CDR3 is 12 residues long. The V gene lost 7 bases and the J gene lost 2 bases, with 7 bases spanning the gap. DNA for the CDR3: TGCGCCAGCACAGGCATCACAGATACGCAGTATTTT. Translated, it gives CASTGITDTQYF.

This chain uses TRBV21-1 with TRBJ2-7; no DNA check was done on the table's D call, TRBD2. TRBV21-1 is shown as a pseudogene. The CDR3 runs 12 residues. The CDR3 DNA sequence: TGTGCCAGCAGCACCCCGGGGTACGAGCAGTACTTC. It encodes CASSTPGYEQYF.

On this clone itself: The same CDR3 is also encoded by other DNA sequences in this sample. The chain links TRBV5-1 to TRBJ1-5; possible D gene TRBD1, 6 bases. CDR1 is SGHRS, CDR2 YFSETQ, per germline. V lost 0 bases and J lost 2, with 6 bases in between. This CDR3 has 14 residues. CDR3: CASSLEGGNQPQHF. The CDR3 region has the DNA TGCGCCAGCAGCTTGGAGGGGGGCAATCAGCCCCAGCATTTT.

The chain combines TRBV7-2 with TRBJ2-1, with D maybe TRBD1 (5 bases). Germline V lookup: CDR1 SGHTA, CDR2 FQGNSA. This CDR3 is 15 amino acids long. The V and J ends lost 2 bases and 7 bases respectively, with 15 bases between them. The CDR3: CASSLFSGRFNEQFF. CDR3 sequence (DNA): TGTGCCAGCAGCTTATTCTCAGGGCGGTTTAATGAGCAGTTCTTC.

A few counts support this clone. The rearrangement joins TRBV19 to TRBJ2-1, with 7 positions matching TRBD1. CDR1 LNHDA and CDR2 SQIVND come from the germline V gene (reference sequence). The CDR3 runs to 17 residues. V was clipped by 7 bases and J by 6 bases; unmatched bases: 18. Here the CDR3 reads CASTSTETGTYVNEQFF. The CDR3 DNA is TGTGCCAGTACCTCAACTGAGACAGGGACCTACGTCAATGAGCAGTTCTTC.

The gene calls are TRBV7-9 and TRBJ1-1, with D possibly being TRBD1 (6 bases). V lost 1 base, J lost 7 bases, and 16 bases lay in between. This CDR3 region has 15 residues. Germline V CDR1 and CDR2: SEHNR, FQNEAQ (reference sequence). CDR3 amino acids: CASSLEGGGGFEAFF. The CDR3 DNA is TGTGCCAGCAGCTTAGAGGGTGGGGGGGGCTTTGAAGCTTTCTTT. Combining the CDR3 with reference TRBV7-9 and TRBJ1-1 gives the whole variable domain DTGVSQNPRHKITKRGQNVTFRCDPISEHNRLYWYRQTLGQGPEFLTYFQNEAQLEKSRLLSDRFSAERPKGSFSTLEIQRTEQGDSAMYLCASSLEGGGGFEAFFGQGTRLTVV.

V usage is TRBV5-4 and J usage is TRBJ2-3; tentative D call: TRBD2 (5 bases). The CDR3 loop spans 17 amino acids. The germline gives CDR1 SGHNT, CDR2 YYREEE (reference sequence). The V end was cut by 0 bases, the J end by 0 bases, with 14 bases between. Here the CDR3 DNA reads TGTGCCAGCAGCTTGGTTGGTGTCCGGGGTAGCACAGATACGCAGTATTTT. Amino acids: CASSLVGVRGSTDTQYF.

The J gene is TRBJ1-1, the V gene TRBV2; 7 nucleotides match TRBD1. V trimming: 6 bases; J trimming: 3 bases; junction bases outside the gene matches: 4. This CDR3 has 13 amino acids. Germline loops: CDR1 SNHLY, CDR2 FYNNEI. The CDR3, as DNA: TGTGCCAGCAGGGGACAGTTGGACACTGAAGCTTTCTTT. It yields the protein CASRGQLDTEAFF.

The chain combines TRBV9 with TRBJ2-7; D might be TRBD2 (7 bases). CDR1 and CDR2 (germline): SGDLS, YYNGEE. Trimming cost V 7 bases and J 6 bases, with 14 bases left between them. The CDR3 is 12 amino acids. The CDR3 spells CASEGGGGEQYF. The CDR3 nucleotides are TGTGCCAGCGAGGGGGGGGGCGGCGAGCAGTACTTC.

This clone was detected only once. J is TRBJ2-2 and V is TRBV6-1, with 10 bases fitting TRBD1. V shed 6 bases, J shed 5 bases, and the junction held 3 bases outside the gene matches. Germline CDR1 is MNHNS and CDR2 is SASEGT. The CDR3 spans 14 residues. The CDR3 nucleotides read TGTGCCAGCAGAAGACAGGGGGCAACCGGGGAGCTGTTTTTT. This gives the protein CASRRQGATGELFF.

This chain joins TRBV29-1 and TRBJ1-2; 7 nucleotides align to TRBD1. CDR1 is SQVTM, CDR2 ANQGSEA, per germline. The length of the CDR3 is 13 residues. Trimming at V came to 7 bases and at J to 4 bases, leaving 9 bases not matched to a gene. In DNA form, the CDR3 reads TGCAGCGCACAAGGGGGCACGGGCTATGGCTACACCTTC. Translating gives CSAQGGTGYGYTF. Variable domain in full (rest from reference TRBV29-1 and TRBJ1-2): SAVISQKPSRDICQRGTSLTIQCQVDSQVTMMFWYRQQPGQSLTLIATANQGSEATYESGFVIDKFPISRPNLTFSTLTVSNMSPEDSSIYLCSAQGGTGYGYTFGSGTRLTVV.

This chain links TRBV29-1 with TRBJ1-4; D call uncertain. CDR3 length equals 11 residues. Per the germline V gene, CDR1 is SQVTM and CDR2 is ANQGSEA. V was pared by 4 bases and J by 5 bases, with 5 bases between. The CDR3: CSVARNEKLFF. The CDR3 nucleotides read TGCAGCGTTGCACGGAATGAAAAACTGTTTTTT.

The chain's CDR3 is CASSPGTSGRYVEQFF. CDR3 nucleotides: TGTGCCAGCAGCCCCGGGACTAGCGGGAGGTATGTGGAGCAGTTCTTC. The chain recombines TRBV13 with TRBJ2-1; 15 positions match TRBD2. Germline CDR1 and CDR2: PRHDT and FYEKMQ (reference sequence). V lost 5 bases and J lost 10; bases outside the gene matches: 9. The CDR3 consists of 16 residues.

The chain carries TRBV19 and TRBJ1-1; D possibly corresponds to TRBD1 (5 bases). CDR3 length: 14 residues. The germline V gene encodes CDR1 LNHDA and CDR2 SQIVND (reference sequence). Trimming pared 6 bases from V and 7 bases from J, leaving 18 bases between. The CDR3: CASSAGTLGLEAFF. The CDR3 DNA sequence: TGTGCCAGTAGCGCGGGGACCCTGGGCCTTGAAGCTTTCTTT.

The chain carries TRBV4-1 and TRBJ2-1; 15 bases map to TRBD2. Looked up from germline, CDR1 is MGHRA and CDR2 is YSYEKL. The CDR3 runs 17 residues. With 6 bases clipped from V and 5 bases from J, the junction kept 8 bases outside the gene matches. CDR3 in amino acids: CASSFGLAGGPNNEQFF. The CDR3 DNA is TGCGCCAGCAGTTTTGGACTAGCGGGAGGGCCTAACAATGAGCAGTTCTTC.

The gene calls are TRBV28 and TRBJ1-5; D is possibly TRBD1 (5 bases). This CDR3 has 13 residues. V lost 7 bases and J 3 bases, leaving 10 bases between the germline ends. Germline values: CDR1 MDHEN, CDR2 SYDVKM. CDR3 residues: CASNRQSNQPQHF. The CDR3 bases are TGTGCCAGCAATCGACAGTCCAATCAGCCCCAGCATTTT.

The gene calls are TRBV5-6 and TRBJ1-2; 7 positions match TRBD1. Trimming cost V 0 bases and J 3 bases; bases outside gene matches: 5. The CDR3 is 15 residues long. Germline V lookup: CDR1 SGHDT, CDR2 YYEEEE. CDR3 sequence: CASSLGDRAYYGYTF. In nucleotides, the CDR3 is TGTGCCAGCAGCTTGGGGGACAGAGCTTACTATGGCTACACCTTC. Complete variable domain (other parts from reference TRBV5-6 and TRBJ1-2): DAGVTQSPTHLIKTRGQQVTLRCSPKSGHDTVSWYQQALGQGPQFIFQYYEEEERQRGNFPDRFSGHQFPNYSSELNVNALLLGDSALYLCASSLGDRAYYGYTFGSGTRLTVV.

This chain connects TRBV6-1 to TRBJ1-5, with D perhaps matching TRBD1 (5 bases). The CDR3 is made up of 12 amino acids. Trimming took 6 bases from V and 2 from J, leaving 5 bases between them. Germline-derived CDR1 and CDR2 are MNHNS and SASEGT. CDR3 bases: TGTGCCAGCAGGACAGGCAATCAGCCCCAGCATTTT. It specifies CASRTGNQPQHF.

The sample holds a few counts of this clone. The rearrangement joins TRBV12-5 to TRBJ2-7, with 7 bases matching TRBD1. Looked up from germline, CDR1 is LGHNT and CDR2 is FRNRAP. The CDR3 is 13 residues long. The V and J ends lost 6 bases and 0 bases, in that order; junction bases with no gene match: 2. For the CDR3, the DNA is TGTGCTAGTGGCAGGGACAGCTCCTACGAGCAGTACTTC. The encoded protein is CASGRDSSYEQYF.

V usage is TRBV6-6 and J usage is TRBJ2-1; the D gene is possibly TRBD2 (6 bases). Between the trimmed V and J ends, which lost 10 bases and 5 bases, there was a span of 12 bases. This CDR3 has 12 residues. Germline CDR1 MNHNY, CDR2 SVGAGI (reference sequence). As DNA, the CDR3 is TGTGCCACTGGGTGGGGGGACAATGAGCAGTTCTTC. Residues: CATGWGDNEQFF.